Shown below are 7 T cell receptor beta chains from a single sample sequenced in a study of somatic mutations in cytotoxic T cells in rheumatoid arthritis. Libraries were prepared by immunoSEQ multiplex PCR; TCRdb keeps only in-frame clonotypes and omits some of them. The sample holds roughly 13,000 clones, roughly 70% seen once. Sequencing was carried out using CD8+ T cells sorted from blood. These receptors all stem from an adult with rheumatoid arthritis.

The genes are TRBV2 and TRBJ2-7, with D unclear. CDR1 is SNHLY and CDR2 is FYNNEI in the germline V gene. This CDR3 spans 14 amino acids. The germline V and J ends were trimmed by 2 bases and 1 base, with 9 bases remaining between them. The CDR3: CASSEPRVSYEQYF. The DNA for the CDR3 is TGTGCCAGCAGTGAACCAAGGGTTTCCTACGAGCAGTACTTC.

V is TRBV2 and J is TRBJ1-2; 7 nucleotides align to TRBD1. Germline trimming cut 6 bases from V and 4 bases from J; bases unmatched to any gene: 8. The germline V gene has CDR1 SNHLY and CDR2 FYNNEI. The length of the CDR3 is 14 residues. The CDR3 loop is CASRLGQISYGYTF. As DNA, the CDR3 is TGTGCCAGCAGATTGGGACAGATTTCCTATGGCTACACCTTC.

The chain links TRBV10-3 to TRBJ2-5, with 8 positions matching TRBD1. V shed 2 bases and J 5 bases; nucleotides not matched to a gene: 10. This CDR3 is 16 amino acids long. Germline CDR1 is ENHRY and CDR2 is SYGVKD. Written as DNA, the CDR3 is TGTGCCATCAGTGAGCCTACGGACAGGGTATGGGAGACCCAGTACTTC. It codes for CAISEPTDRVWETQYF.

The chain couples TRBV4-1 to TRBJ2-5; 15 bases are a match to TRBD2. Germline CDR1 reads MGHRA; CDR2 reads YSYEKL. The length of the CDR3 is 17 residues. After removal of 3 bases from V and 2 bases from J, the junction contained 4 bases not matched to a gene. This chain's CDR3 is CASSQGLAGGLQETQYF. In nucleotides, the CDR3 is TGCGCCAGCAGCCAGGGACTAGCGGGGGGCTTACAAGAGACCCAGTACTTC.

This rearrangement joins TRBV11-2 to TRBJ2-5, with 7 bases aligning to TRBD2. The CDR3 length is 12 residues. The germline V gene encodes CDR1 SGHAT and CDR2 FQNNGV. With V trimmed by 9 bases and J by 5 bases, 6 bases remained unmatched. The CDR3 nucleotides read TGTGCCAGTTCCTGGGGAGGGGAGACCCAGTACTTC. Protein: CASSWGGETQYF.

This sequence joins TRBV7-8 and TRBJ1-5; TRBD1 matches at 12 bases. The V segment lost 6 bases and the J segment 6 bases; nucleotides outside the gene matches: 6. Germline CDR1 SGHVS, CDR2 FQNEAQ. This CDR3 comprises 15 residues. The CDR3 here is CASRKGQGAGQPQHF. In DNA, the CDR3 is TGTGCCAGCAGAAAGGGACAGGGGGCGGGTCAGCCCCAGCATTTT.

This chain connects TRBV7-9 to TRBJ2-3; D unresolved. V gave up 8 bases and J gave up 2 bases, with 14 bases separating them. The CDR3 is made up of 14 amino acids. Per the germline V gene, CDR1 is SEHNR and CDR2 is FQNEAQ (reference sequence). As DNA, the CDR3 is TGTGCCAGCCAGGACGAGAGGACCACAGATACGCAGTATTTT. Translating it yields CASQDERTTDTQYF.